Listed below are T cell receptor beta chains from one sample, sequenced in a study of cytomegalovirus exposure and HLA in healthy donors. Produced via immunoSEQ multiplex PCR; TCRdb's table is partial and in-frame only. The table lists over 150,000 clones, 70% to 80% of them singletons. The sample consisted of PBMCs. These receptors came from a man aged 30 to 45 in good health and CMV-seropositive. Each CDR3 is given without its conserved first and last residue.

cdr3_aa,j_call,v_call
ASSSVVGVNTEAF,TRBJ1-1,TRBV5-1
ASSPWDRQETQY,TRBJ2-5,TRBV19
AWRRGGNTEAF,TRBJ1-1,TRBV30
ASALPGQGLYEQY,TRBJ2-7,TRBV28
ASSWASNEQF,TRBJ2-1,TRBV18
ASSPGQGEWAQH,TRBJ1-5,TRBV18
ASGDEGQPQH,TRBJ1-5,TRBV6-1
ASSQASGSSQY,TRBJ2-5,TRBV4-1
ASSAGGSLFGNEQF,TRBJ2-1,TRBV28
ASSAGTGVYEQY,TRBJ2-7,TRBV6-1
ASSLAGRGYTGELF,TRBJ2-2,TRBV11-3
ASSLMNTEAF,TRBJ1-1,TRBV7-9
ATSTGKRASTDTQY,TRBJ2-3,TRBV15
ASVAGGSAKNIQY,TRBJ2-4,TRBV12-5
ASSLGGTSGNNEQF,TRBJ2-1,TRBV5-1
ASSLGLSYYSGNTIY,TRBJ1-3,TRBV5-8
ASSVEDRVNTEAF,TRBJ1-1,TRBV9
ASSQGTGTDTQY,TRBJ2-3,TRBV4-3
ASSYDRGSYEQY,TRBJ2-7,TRBV6-6
ASSPSAGGAEAF,TRBJ1-1,TRBV7-9
ASSDPGAGNTIY,TRBJ1-3,TRBV6-1
AIRSSSAADEQF,TRBJ2-1,TRBV10-3
ASSSVTGNSDSPIYNEQF,TRBJ2-1,TRBV7-6
ATTDTYNEQF,TRBJ2-1,TRBV6-4
ASSSLGQRNTGELF,TRBJ2-2,TRBV7-3
ASSQGGLAGVGTGELF,TRBJ2-2,TRBV4-1
AWGGGGFNTGELF,TRBJ2-2,TRBV30